Here is one TCR beta chain with its context. These data belong to a study of shared clonotypes between healthy human individuals. Trimming left V 0 bases short and J 4 bases short, with 5 bases between. The germline CDR1 and CDR2 sequences are ENHRY and SYGVKD. This CDR3 spans 13 amino acids. Using immunoSEQ multiplex PCR, the repertoire was profiled, and TCRdb retains in-frame clones only, with some absent. The sample records about 2.3 million clones, roughly 93% being singletons. The clonotype was recovered from a young man in good health. Some clones in this sample may be carry-over from other donors' samples. The chain is built from TRBV10-3 and TRBJ2-3; D not certain. Sequencing used naive CD4+ T cells from PBMCs. As for subset: CD45RA+ positively selected. CDR3 amino acids: CAISESKADTQYF. The DNA for the CDR3 is TGTGCCATCAGTGAGTCGAAGGCAGATACGCAGTATTTT.